The rows below give T cell receptor beta chains drawn from one sample of a study of T-cell memory formation after mild COVID-19. Using its own MiXCR run on the 5' RACE reads, TCRdb lists one record per CDR3 protein. The data show more than 250,000 distinct CDR3 sequences, 15% to 20% seen once. The source material was PBMCs or a T cell subset sorted from them (not recorded which). All receptors derive from a man younger than 30 who had mild COVID-19 (a few samples of this study predate the infection). Cell type and time point are not known. Both conserved end residues are part of each CDR3. D genes are given only for firm matches. A row's size may be missing; if present it is once, few, many or a size class.

d_gene: NA
j_gene: TRBJ2-3
abundance: many
v_gene: TRBV5-6
CDR3nt: TGTGCCAGCAGCTTTCCGGGGGGCACAGATACGCAGTATTTT
CDR3aa: CASSFPGGTDTQYF

d_gene: NA
j_gene: TRBJ2-2
abundance: few
v_gene: TRBV7-9
CDR3nt: TGTGCCAGCAGCTTAGTTGGGTTTGGCACCGGGGAGCTGTTTTTT
CDR3aa: CASSLVGFGTGELFF

d_gene: NA
j_gene: TRBJ2-5
abundance: NA
v_gene: TRBV12-3/TRBV12-4
CDR3nt: TGTGCCAGCAGTTCCGGGACGGGAGAGACCCAGTACTTC
CDR3aa: CASSSGTGETQYF

d_gene: NA
j_gene: TRBJ2-3
abundance: many
v_gene: TRBV24-1
CDR3nt: TGTGCCACCAGTGCACGGGGCAGGGGCACAGATACGCAGTATTTT
CDR3aa: CATSARGRGTDTQYF

d_gene: TRBD1
j_gene: TRBJ1-2
abundance: NA
v_gene: TRBV5-6
CDR3nt: TGTGCCAGCAGCCAATGGGACAGGAGGTCCTATGGCTACACCTTC
CDR3aa: CASSQWDRRSYGYTF

d_gene: NA
j_gene: TRBJ2-3
abundance: few
v_gene: TRBV4-1
CDR3nt: TGCGCCAGCAGCCCCGTAGCGGCAAGAGCAGATACGCAGTATTTT
CDR3aa: CASSPVAARADTQYF

d_gene: NA
j_gene: TRBJ1-1
abundance: NA
v_gene: TRBV3-1
CDR3nt: TGTGCCAGCAGCCAAGGGGGAGGAGGAGCTTTCTTT
CDR3aa: CASSQGGGGAFF

d_gene: TRBD1
j_gene: TRBJ1-6
abundance: few
v_gene: TRBV25-1
CDR3nt: TGTGCCAGCAGAAGACAGGGGAATTCACCCCTCCACTTT
CDR3aa: CASRRQGNSPLHF

d_gene: TRBD2
j_gene: TRBJ2-1
abundance: NA
v_gene: TRBV24-1
CDR3nt: TGTGCCACCAGTGTCAGAGCGGGGAGCTCCTACAATGAGCAGTTCTTC
CDR3aa: CATSVRAGSSYNEQFF

d_gene: TRBD1
j_gene: TRBJ1-5
abundance: many
v_gene: TRBV7-9
CDR3nt: TGTGCCAGCAGCTGGGGACAGGCAAGCAATCAGCCCCAGCATTTT
CDR3aa: CASSWGQASNQPQHF

d_gene: NA
j_gene: TRBJ1-3
abundance: few
v_gene: TRBV28
CDR3nt: TGTGCCAGCAGTTTGGACTGGACGAAAAACACCATATATTTT
CDR3aa: CASSLDWTKNTIYF

d_gene: NA
j_gene: TRBJ1-1
abundance: NA
v_gene: TRBV25-1
CDR3nt: TGTGCCAGCAGTCCCGTGACAGGCCACACTGAAGCTTTCTTT
CDR3aa: CASSPVTGHTEAFF

d_gene: NA
j_gene: TRBJ2-3
abundance: NA
v_gene: TRBV11-2
CDR3nt: TGTGCCAGCAGCTCCCCACGTGGTACTGGTAATCCCGGCACAGATACGCAGTATTTT
CDR3aa: CASSSPRGTGNPGTDTQYF

d_gene: TRBD1
j_gene: TRBJ1-1
abundance: NA
v_gene: TRBV12-3/TRBV12-4
CDR3nt: TGTGCCAGTAGGACAGGGCCCACTGAAGCTTTCTTT
CDR3aa: CASRTGPTEAFF

d_gene: TRBD1
j_gene: TRBJ1-6
abundance: many
v_gene: TRBV6-5
CDR3nt: TGTGCCAGCAGTCGACAGGGCGATTCACCCCTCCACTTT
CDR3aa: CASSRQGDSPLHF

d_gene: NA
j_gene: TRBJ2-3
abundance: many
v_gene: TRBV7-2
CDR3nt: TGTGCCAGCAGCTTACAATCGGGGGCTACAGATACGCAGTATTTT
CDR3aa: CASSLQSGATDTQYF

d_gene: NA
j_gene: TRBJ1-2
abundance: NA
v_gene: TRBV15
CDR3nt: TGTGCCACCAGCAGAGTAGACAGGTTTTACTATGGCTACACCTTC
CDR3aa: CATSRVDRFYYGYTF

d_gene: NA
j_gene: TRBJ2-7
abundance: NA
v_gene: TRBV3-1
CDR3nt: TGTGCCAGCAGCCCAGGGTTGGGCTCCTACGAGCAGTACTTC
CDR3aa: CASSPGLGSYEQYF

d_gene: TRBD2
j_gene: TRBJ2-1
abundance: NA
v_gene: TRBV6-6
CDR3nt: TGTGCCAGCAGTTACTCTCCGCGGGGGGCCCCGAATGAGCAGTTCTTC
CDR3aa: CASSYSPRGAPNEQFF

d_gene: NA
j_gene: TRBJ2-1
abundance: few
v_gene: TRBV12-5
CDR3nt: TGTGCTAGTGGTCCCTACGGCTCCTACAATGAGCAGTTCTTC
CDR3aa: CASGPYGSYNEQFF

d_gene: NA
j_gene: TRBJ2-1
abundance: NA
v_gene: TRBV7-9
CDR3nt: TGTGCCAGCAGCTCCACTAGCTTTCCCTACAATGAGCAGTTCTTC
CDR3aa: CASSSTSFPYNEQFF

d_gene: NA
j_gene: TRBJ1-1
abundance: NA
v_gene: TRBV20-1
CDR3nt: TGCAGTGCTAGAGATGGAGACCCCTACACTGAAGCTTTCTTT
CDR3aa: CSARDGDPYTEAFF

d_gene: NA
j_gene: TRBJ1-2
abundance: few
v_gene: TRBV7-9
CDR3nt: TGTGCCAGCAGCTTAGCGGTCGAAGGGGCCAAGTATGGCTACACCTTC
CDR3aa: CASSLAVEGAKYGYTF

d_gene: NA
j_gene: TRBJ1-4
abundance: NA
v_gene: TRBV4-2
CDR3nt: TGTGCCAGCAGCCAAGATGGGGGAACTAATGAAAAACTGTTTTTT
CDR3aa: CASSQDGGTNEKLFF

d_gene: TRBD1
j_gene: TRBJ1-2
abundance: few
v_gene: TRBV12-3/TRBV12-4
CDR3nt: TGTGCCAGCAGTTTTGATCCGGGACAGGGGGCGAGTGGCTACACCTTC
CDR3aa: CASSFDPGQGASGYTF

d_gene: NA
j_gene: TRBJ2-1
abundance: NA
v_gene: TRBV5-4
CDR3nt: TGTGCCAGCAGCTTGGGTTTGCTGAGTAGTGGTTACAATGAGCAGTTCTTC
CDR3aa: CASSLGLLSSGYNEQFF

d_gene: TRBD1
j_gene: TRBJ1-6
abundance: few
v_gene: TRBV5-1
CDR3nt: TGCGCCAGCAGCGCCTGGACAGGAGGCGAATCACCCCTCCACTTT
CDR3aa: CASSAWTGGESPLHF

d_gene: NA
j_gene: TRBJ2-1
abundance: few
v_gene: TRBV7-9
CDR3nt: TGTGCCAGCAGCTTGCCCCAACGGAATGAGCAGTTCTTC
CDR3aa: CASSLPQRNEQFF

d_gene: NA
j_gene: TRBJ2-2
abundance: few
v_gene: TRBV5-1
CDR3nt: TGCGCCAGCACCCCTTCTGTTGGGGCCACCGGGGAGCTGTTTTTT
CDR3aa: CASTPSVGATGELFF

d_gene: TRBD1
j_gene: TRBJ1-2
abundance: NA
v_gene: TRBV6-6
CDR3nt: TGTGCCAGCGGGGACAGGGGGCCTGATTATGGCTACACCTTC
CDR3aa: CASGDRGPDYGYTF

d_gene: TRBD1
j_gene: TRBJ2-3
abundance: few
v_gene: TRBV7-9
CDR3nt: TGTGCCAGCAGCCCCTGGACAGGGTTCACAGATACGCAGTATTTT
CDR3aa: CASSPWTGFTDTQYF

d_gene: TRBD2
j_gene: TRBJ2-7
abundance: many
v_gene: TRBV5-1
CDR3nt: TGCGCCAGCAGCCCCGGGCTAGCGGTCCTCTACGAGCAGTACTTC
CDR3aa: CASSPGLAVLYEQYF

d_gene: TRBD1
j_gene: TRBJ1-5
abundance: few
v_gene: TRBV6-5
CDR3nt: TGTGCCAGCAGTAACGGACAGGGTCAGCCCCAGCATTTT
CDR3aa: CASSNGQGQPQHF

d_gene: TRBD1
j_gene: TRBJ1-2
abundance: few
v_gene: TRBV10-3
CDR3nt: TGTGCCATCAGCGGCGGGGACAGAGGGGCCTACACCTTC
CDR3aa: CAISGGDRGAYTF

d_gene: TRBD1
j_gene: TRBJ1-2
abundance: few
v_gene: TRBV7-2
CDR3nt: TGTGCCAGCAGCTTCACAGGGGGAGGCTACACCTTC
CDR3aa: CASSFTGGGYTF

d_gene: TRBD1
j_gene: TRBJ1-3
abundance: NA
v_gene: TRBV19
CDR3nt: TGTGCCAGCAGCGCCGGGACAGGAGCTGGAAACACCATATATTTT
CDR3aa: CASSAGTGAGNTIYF

d_gene: NA
j_gene: TRBJ2-5
abundance: many
v_gene: TRBV23-1
CDR3nt: TGCGCCAGCAGTCAAAAGCAGGGCCAAGCAGAGACCCAGTACTTC
CDR3aa: CASSQKQGQAETQYF

d_gene: NA
j_gene: TRBJ2-1
abundance: NA
v_gene: TRBV5-5
CDR3nt: TGTGCCAGCAGCTTTGTAGTCGGGAATGAGCAGTTCTTC
CDR3aa: CASSFVVGNEQFF

d_gene: NA
j_gene: TRBJ2-3
abundance: few
v_gene: TRBV20-1
CDR3nt: TGCAGTGCTGCATGGCGGGGGCTCACAGATACGCAGTATTTT
CDR3aa: CSAAWRGLTDTQYF

d_gene: NA
j_gene: TRBJ1-2
abundance: few
v_gene: TRBV6-5
CDR3nt: TGTGCCAGCGGTGAGGGCAGGGGAAACTATGGCTACACCTTC
CDR3aa: CASGEGRGNYGYTF

d_gene: NA
j_gene: TRBJ2-2
abundance: few
v_gene: TRBV7-2
CDR3nt: TGTGCCAGCAGCCCCCCGAGGGGACACCGCACCGGGGAGCTGTTTTTT
CDR3aa: CASSPPRGHRTGELFF

d_gene: NA
j_gene: TRBJ2-1
abundance: NA
v_gene: TRBV7-9
CDR3nt: TGTGCCAGCAGCTCATTTCAGGGGGGCTCCTACAATGAGCAGTTCTTC
CDR3aa: CASSSFQGGSYNEQFF

d_gene: TRBD2
j_gene: TRBJ2-1
abundance: few
v_gene: TRBV6-2/TRBV6-3
CDR3nt: TGTGCCAGCCGTCCGGCTAGCGGGGGGCGGATGGAGTTCTTC
CDR3aa: CASRPASGGRMEFF

d_gene: TRBD1
j_gene: TRBJ2-1
abundance: NA
v_gene: TRBV5-6
CDR3nt: TGTGCCAGCAGCCCCCTGCGGACGACAGGGGACAATGAGCAGTTCTTC
CDR3aa: CASSPLRTTGDNEQFF

d_gene: NA
j_gene: TRBJ2-6
abundance: NA
v_gene: TRBV5-1
CDR3nt: TGCGCCAGCAGCTTGGTTCAGGGCTCTGGGGCCAACGTCCTGACTTTC
CDR3aa: CASSLVQGSGANVLTF

d_gene: NA
j_gene: TRBJ1-6
abundance: few
v_gene: TRBV7-9
CDR3nt: TGTGCCAGCAGCTTCACCCCGGGACCTATTGGTTCACCCCTCCACTTT
CDR3aa: CASSFTPGPIGSPLHF

d_gene: NA
j_gene: TRBJ1-1
abundance: NA
v_gene: TRBV7-2
CDR3nt: TGTGCCAGCAGCTTTTGGGGAACGAACACTGAAGCTTTCTTT
CDR3aa: CASSFWGTNTEAFF

d_gene: NA
j_gene: TRBJ1-6
abundance: few
v_gene: TRBV4-1
CDR3nt: TGCGCCAGCAGCCAACGGATTCCATGGTCACCCCTCCACTTT
CDR3aa: CASSQRIPWSPLHF

d_gene: TRBD2
j_gene: TRBJ2-7
abundance: NA
v_gene: TRBV2
CDR3nt: TGTGCCAGCAGTGAAGCGTACAGCGGGGGGTACGAGCAGTACTTC
CDR3aa: CASSEAYSGGYEQYF